This T cell receptor (beta chain) was identified during a study of patients and donors after allogeneic stem cell transplantation. This clonotype was seen a handful of times. Per germline, CDR1 MNHEY and CDR2 SMNVEV (reference sequence). The CDR3 has 17 amino acids. The V and J ends lost 5 bases and 5 bases respectively, with 24 bases between them. TCRdb reanalysed the RT-PCR reads using MiXCR and keeps one entry per CDR3 protein. The table includes about 960,000 distinct CDR3 sequences, around 17% detected once. Material for sequencing was blood, either unsorted or a sorted T cell fraction (not recorded which). The J gene is TRBJ2-5, the V gene TRBV27, with D perhaps TRBD1 (5 bases). The clonotype originates from a human donor who was either an allogeneic HSCT recipient or a stem cell or donor lymphocyte infusion donor (not recorded which). It is not recorded whose cells these are; they may come from a transplant donor. CDR3 amino acids: CASSDAPWGPLGETQYF. In DNA, the CDR3 is TGTGCCAGCAGTGATGCCCCGTGGGGCCCCCTTGGGGAGACCCAGTACTTC.